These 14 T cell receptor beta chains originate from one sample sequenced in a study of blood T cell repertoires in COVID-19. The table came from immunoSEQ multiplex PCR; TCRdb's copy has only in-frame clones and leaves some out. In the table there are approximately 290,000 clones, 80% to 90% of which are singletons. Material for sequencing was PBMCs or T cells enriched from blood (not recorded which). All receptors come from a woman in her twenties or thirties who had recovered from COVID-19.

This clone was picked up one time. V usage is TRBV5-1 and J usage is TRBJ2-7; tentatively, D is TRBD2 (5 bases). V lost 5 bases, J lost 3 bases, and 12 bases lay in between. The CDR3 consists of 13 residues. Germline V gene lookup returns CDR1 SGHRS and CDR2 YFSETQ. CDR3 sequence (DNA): TGCGCCAGCAGTACTAGGGCCGGCTACGAGCAGTACTTC. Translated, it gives CASSTRAGYEQYF.

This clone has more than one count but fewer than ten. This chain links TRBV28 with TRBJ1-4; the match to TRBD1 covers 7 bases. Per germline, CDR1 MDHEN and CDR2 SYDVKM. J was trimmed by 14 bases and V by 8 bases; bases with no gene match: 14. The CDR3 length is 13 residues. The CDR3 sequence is CASAPGDRQGLFF. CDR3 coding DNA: TGTGCCAGCGCGCCGGGAGATAGACAGGGCCTGTTTTTT.

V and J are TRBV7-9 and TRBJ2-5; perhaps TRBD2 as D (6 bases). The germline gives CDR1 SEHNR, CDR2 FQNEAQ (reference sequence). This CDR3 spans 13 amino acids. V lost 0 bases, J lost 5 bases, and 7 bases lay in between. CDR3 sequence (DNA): TGTGCCAGCAGCTTAGCCCTAGCGGAGACCCAGTACTTC. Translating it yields CASSLALAETQYF.

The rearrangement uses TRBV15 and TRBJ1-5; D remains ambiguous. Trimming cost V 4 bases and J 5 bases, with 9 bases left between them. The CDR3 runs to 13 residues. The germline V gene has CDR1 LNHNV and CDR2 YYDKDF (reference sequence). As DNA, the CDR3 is TGTGCCACCAGCAAGAGCCAGGATCAGCCCCAGCATTTT. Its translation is CATSKSQDQPQHF.

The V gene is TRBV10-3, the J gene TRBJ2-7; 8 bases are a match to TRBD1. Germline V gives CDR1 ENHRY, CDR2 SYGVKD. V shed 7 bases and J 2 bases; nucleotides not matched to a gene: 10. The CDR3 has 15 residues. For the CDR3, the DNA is TGTGCCATCACCAACGACAGGGGCATAGCCTACGAGCAGTACTTC. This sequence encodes CAITNDRGIAYEQYF.

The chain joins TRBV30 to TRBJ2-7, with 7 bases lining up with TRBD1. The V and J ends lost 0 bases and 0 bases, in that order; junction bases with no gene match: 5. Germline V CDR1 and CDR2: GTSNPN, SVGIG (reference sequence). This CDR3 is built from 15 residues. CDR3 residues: CAWSVGTANSYEQYF. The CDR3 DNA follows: TGTGCCTGGAGTGTAGGGACAGCCAACTCCTACGAGCAGTACTTC.

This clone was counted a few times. In nucleotides, the CDR3 is TGTGCCAGCATTCCGCGGACAGGGGGCCCTAAGAACACCGGGGAGCTGTTTTTT. It yields the protein CASIPRTGGPKNTGELFF. The chain has TRBV2 and TRBJ2-2, with 11 bases lining up with TRBD1. Germline CDR1 SNHLY, CDR2 FYNNEI. The CDR3 has 18 residues. Losses at the gene ends were 7 bases for V and 1 base for J; bases not matched to a gene: 11.

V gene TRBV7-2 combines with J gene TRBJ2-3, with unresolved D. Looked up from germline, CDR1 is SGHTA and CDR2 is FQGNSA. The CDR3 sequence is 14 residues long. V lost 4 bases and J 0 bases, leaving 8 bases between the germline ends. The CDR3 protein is CASSYDSSTDTQYF. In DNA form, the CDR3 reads TGTGCCAGCAGCTACGACTCTAGCACAGATACGCAGTATTTT.

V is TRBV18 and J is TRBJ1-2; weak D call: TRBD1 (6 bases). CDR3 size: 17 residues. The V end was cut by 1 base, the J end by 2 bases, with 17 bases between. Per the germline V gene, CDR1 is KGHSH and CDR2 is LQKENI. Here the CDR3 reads CASSPLSGDRLNYGYTF. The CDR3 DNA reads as TGTGCCAGCTCACCACTCTCAGGAGACAGGTTGAACTATGGCTACACCTTC.

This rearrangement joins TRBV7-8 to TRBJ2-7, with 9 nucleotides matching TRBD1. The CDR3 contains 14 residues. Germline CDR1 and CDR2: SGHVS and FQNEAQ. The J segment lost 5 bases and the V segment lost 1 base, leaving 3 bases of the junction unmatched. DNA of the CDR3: TGTGCCAGCAGCTTAGGACGGACAGGGGACGAGCAGTACTTC. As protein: CASSLGRTGDEQYF. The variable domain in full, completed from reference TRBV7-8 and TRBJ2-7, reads GAGVSQSPRYKVAKRGQDVALRCDPISGHVSLFWYQQALGQGPEFLTYFQNEAQLDKSGLPSDRFFAERPEGSVSTLKIQRTQQEDSAVYLCASSLGRTGDEQYFGPGTRLTVT.

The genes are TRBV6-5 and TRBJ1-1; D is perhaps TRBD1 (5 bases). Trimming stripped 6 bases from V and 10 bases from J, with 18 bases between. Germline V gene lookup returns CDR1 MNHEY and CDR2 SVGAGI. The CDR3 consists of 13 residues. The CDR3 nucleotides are TGTGCCAGCAGGAACTCACGGGGGACGGTAGCTTTCTTT. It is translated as CASRNSRGTVAFF.

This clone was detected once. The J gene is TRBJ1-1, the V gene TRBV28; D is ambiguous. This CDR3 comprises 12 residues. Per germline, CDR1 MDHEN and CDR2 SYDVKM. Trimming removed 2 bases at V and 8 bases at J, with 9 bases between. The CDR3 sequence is CASSLKSFEAFF. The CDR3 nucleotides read TGTGCCAGCAGTTTAAAGAGTTTCGAAGCTTTCTTT.

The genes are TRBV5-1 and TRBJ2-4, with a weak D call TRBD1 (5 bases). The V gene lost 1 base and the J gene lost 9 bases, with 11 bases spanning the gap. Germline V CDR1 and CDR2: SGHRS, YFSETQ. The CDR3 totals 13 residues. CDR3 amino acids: CASSLTGSGIQYF. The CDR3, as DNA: TGCGCCAGCAGCTTGACAGGATCTGGCATTCAGTACTTC. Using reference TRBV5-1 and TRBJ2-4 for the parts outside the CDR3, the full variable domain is KAGVTQTPRYLIKTRGQQVTLSCSPISGHRSVSWYQQTPGQGLQFLFEYFSETQRNKGNFPGRFSGRQFSNSRSEMNVSTLELGDSALYLCASSLTGSGIQYFGAGTRLSVL.

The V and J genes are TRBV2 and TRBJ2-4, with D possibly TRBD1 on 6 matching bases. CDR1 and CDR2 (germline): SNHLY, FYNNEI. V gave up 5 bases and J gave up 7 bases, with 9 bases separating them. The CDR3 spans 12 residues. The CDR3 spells CASSSQGNIQYF. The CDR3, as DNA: TGTGCCAGCAGTTCGCAGGGGAACATTCAGTACTTC. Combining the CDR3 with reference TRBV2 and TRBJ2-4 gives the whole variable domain EPEVTQTPSHQVTQMGQEVILRCVPISNHLYFYWYRQILGQKVEFLVSFYNNEISEKSEIFDDQFSVERPDGSNFTLKIRSTKLEDSAMYFCASSSQGNIQYFGAGTRLSVL.